This passage covers 9 T cell receptor beta chains from one sample sequenced in a study of blood T cell repertoires in COVID-19 (dated by TCRdb to 2019 to 2021). Library preparation was by the immunoSEQ multiplex PCR assay. TCRdb holds this immuneACCESS table with in-frame rearrangements only. Some clones are missing; in checked studies, unresolved V genes explain under half, and the rest has no known cause. The sample data list about 310,000 clones, and 85% to 90% of these were observed just once. The ten largest clonotypes hold roughly a tenth of the sample. The material sequenced was PBMCs or T cells enriched from blood (not recorded which). The receptor source for this set is a woman aged 25 to 39 who had recovered from COVID-19.

The gene calls are TRBV5-1 and TRBJ1-5; weak D call: TRBD1 (5 bases). The CDR3 has 14 amino acids. V shed 3 bases and J shed 8 bases, with 15 bases lying between them. The germline gives CDR1 SGHRS, CDR2 YFSETQ. The DNA for the CDR3 is TGCGCCAGCAGCTCGGGACGTCCGGGAGAGCCCCAGCATTTT. This sequence encodes CASSSGRPGEPQHF.

This sequence joins TRBV7-2 and TRBJ2-1, with D maybe TRBD2 (5 bases). V was shortened by 2 bases and J by 2 bases, with 10 bases between the two germline ends. Per germline, CDR1 SGHTA and CDR2 FQGNSA. The CDR3 is made up of 15 amino acids. The CDR3 here is CASSLWSGAYNEQFF. As DNA, the CDR3 is TGTGCCAGCAGCTTATGGAGCGGAGCCTACAATGAGCAGTTCTTC.

Only one count was recorded for this clone. This chain uses TRBV23-1 with TRBJ1-6, with D hard to call. TRBV23-1 is an open reading frame, and its role is uncertain. The CDR3 contains 16 residues. Trimming left V 4 bases short and J 9 bases short, with 19 bases between. The CDR3 nucleotides read TGCGCCAGCAGTCCCCGTCGACGACACCCCCGTTCACCCCTCCACTTT. The encoded protein is CASSPRRRHPRSPLHF.

The chain uses TRBV7-9 and TRBJ1-5; D might be TRBD1 (5 bases). CDR3 length: 12 residues. Germline V gene sequence: CDR1 SEHNR, CDR2 FQNEAQ (reference sequence). Trimming removed 6 bases at V and 5 bases at J, with 8 bases between. In nucleotides, the CDR3 is TGTGCCAGCAGTTGGGGGGATCAGCCCCAGCATTTT. This gives the protein CASSWGDQPQHF.

The chain carries TRBV5-1 and TRBJ2-1; 12 nucleotides align to TRBD2. Germline assignment: CDR1 SGHRS and CDR2 YFSETQ. The junction had 6 bases not matched to a gene; V was cut back by 0 bases and J by 8 bases. The CDR3 totals 16 residues. CDR3 nucleotide sequence: TGCGCCAGCAGCTTGGATCTAGCGGGAGGGAAGGATGAGCAGTTCTTC. This encodes CASSLDLAGGKDEQFF. Together with reference TRBV5-1 and TRBJ2-1, the CDR3 gives the full variable domain: KAGVTQTPRYLIKTRGQQVTLSCSPISGHRSVSWYQQTPGQGLQFLFEYFSETQRNKGNFPGRFSGRQFSNSRSEMNVSTLELGDSALYLCASSLDLAGGKDEQFFGPGTRLTVL.

The V and J genes are TRBV27 and TRBJ1-1; TRBD1 might be the D (5 bases). CDR3 length equals 14 residues. Germline CDR1 is MNHEY and CDR2 is SMNVEV (reference sequence). V lost 7 bases to trimming and J lost 2 bases, with 14 bases between them. The CDR3 DNA reads as TGTGCCAGCACTATCTCTGGGGCCAACACTGAAGCTTTCTTT. Translating gives CASTISGANTEAFF.

The gene calls are TRBV20-1 and TRBJ1-1, with D possibly being TRBD1 (5 bases). The V gene's germline CDR1 is DFQATT and CDR2 SNEGSKA (reference sequence). The CDR3 sequence is 12 residues long. Trimming stripped 3 bases from V and 5 bases from J, with 10 bases between. CDR3 amino acids: CSASLGGTEAFF. In DNA form, the CDR3 reads TGCAGTGCTAGTCTGGGGGGGACTGAAGCTTTCTTT.

This chain joins TRBV12-3 or TRBV12-4 and TRBJ1-1, with D possibly matching TRBD1 (6 bases). V was pared by 4 bases and J by 6 bases, with 12 bases between. The CDR3 is 13 amino acids. CDR3: CASSSQGSPEAFF. CDR3 coding DNA: TGTGCCAGCAGTTCACAGGGATCTCCTGAAGCTTTCTTT.

The chain combines TRBV10-3 with TRBJ2-2; 7 bases agree with TRBD2. J gave up 9 bases and V 8 bases, and 9 bases lay outside the gene matches. The CDR3 is made up of 13 amino acids. Germline CDR1 ENHRY, CDR2 SYGVKD. CDR3 in DNA: TGTGCCATCGCCTCTAGCGGAAGCCGGGAGCTGTTTTTT. This translates into CAIASSGSRELFF.